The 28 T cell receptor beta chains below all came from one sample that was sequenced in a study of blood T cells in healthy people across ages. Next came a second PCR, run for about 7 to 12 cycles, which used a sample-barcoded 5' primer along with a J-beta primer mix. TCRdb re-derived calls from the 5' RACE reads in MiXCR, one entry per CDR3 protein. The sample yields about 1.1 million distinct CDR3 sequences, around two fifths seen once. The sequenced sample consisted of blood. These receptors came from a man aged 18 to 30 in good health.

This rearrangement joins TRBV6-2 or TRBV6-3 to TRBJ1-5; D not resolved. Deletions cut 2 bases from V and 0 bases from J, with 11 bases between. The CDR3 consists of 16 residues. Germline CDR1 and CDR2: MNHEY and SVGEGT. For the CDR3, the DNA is TGTGCCAGCAGTTACAGGCGGACGGATAGCAATCAGCCCCAGCATTTT. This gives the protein CASSYRRTDSNQPQHF.

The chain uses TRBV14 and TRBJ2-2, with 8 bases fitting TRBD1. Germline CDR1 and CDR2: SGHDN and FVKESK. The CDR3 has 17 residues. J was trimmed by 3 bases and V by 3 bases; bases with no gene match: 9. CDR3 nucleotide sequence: TGTGCCAGCAGCCAGGTCGAAGACAGGGGTCACACCGGGGAGCTGTTTTTT. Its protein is CASSQVEDRGHTGELFF. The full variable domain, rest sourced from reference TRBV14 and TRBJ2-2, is EAGVTQFPSHSVIEKGQTVTLRCDPISGHDNLYWYRRVMGKEIKFLLHFVKESKQDESGMPNNRFLAERTGGTYSTLKVQPAELEDSGVYFCASSQVEDRGHTGELFFGEGSRLTVL.

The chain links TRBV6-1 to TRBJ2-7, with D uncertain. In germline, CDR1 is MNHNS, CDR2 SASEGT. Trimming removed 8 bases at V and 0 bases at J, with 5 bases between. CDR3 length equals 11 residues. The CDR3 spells CASESSYEQYF. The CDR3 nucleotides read TGTGCCAGCGAAAGCTCCTACGAGCAGTACTTC.

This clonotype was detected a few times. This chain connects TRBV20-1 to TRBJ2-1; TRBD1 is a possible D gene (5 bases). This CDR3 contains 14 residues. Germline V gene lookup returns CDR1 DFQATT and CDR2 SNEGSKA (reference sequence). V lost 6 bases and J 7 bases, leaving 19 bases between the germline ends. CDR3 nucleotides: TGCAGTGCCACTGGGGCCCCCGAAGGGAATGAGCAGTTCTTC. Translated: CSATGAPEGNEQFF.

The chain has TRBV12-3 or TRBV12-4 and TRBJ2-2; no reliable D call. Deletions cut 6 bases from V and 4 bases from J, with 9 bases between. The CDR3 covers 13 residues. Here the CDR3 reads CASRRRPTGELFF. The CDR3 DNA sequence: TGTGCCAGCAGACGGCGGCCCACCGGGGAGCTGTTTTTT.

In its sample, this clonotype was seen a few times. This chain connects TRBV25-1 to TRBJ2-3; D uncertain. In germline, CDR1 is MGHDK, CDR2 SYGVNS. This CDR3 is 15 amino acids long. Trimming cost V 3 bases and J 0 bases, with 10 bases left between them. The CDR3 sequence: CASSEVGTSTDTQYF. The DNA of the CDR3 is TGTGCCAGCAGTGAGGTTGGCACTAGCACAGATACGCAGTATTTT.

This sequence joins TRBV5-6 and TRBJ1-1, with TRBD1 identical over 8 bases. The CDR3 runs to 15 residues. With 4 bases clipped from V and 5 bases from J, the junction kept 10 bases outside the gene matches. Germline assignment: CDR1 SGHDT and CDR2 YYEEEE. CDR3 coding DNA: TGTGCCAGCAGCCCATGGACAGGGATGGGAACTGAAGCTTTCTTT. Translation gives CASSPWTGMGTEAFF.

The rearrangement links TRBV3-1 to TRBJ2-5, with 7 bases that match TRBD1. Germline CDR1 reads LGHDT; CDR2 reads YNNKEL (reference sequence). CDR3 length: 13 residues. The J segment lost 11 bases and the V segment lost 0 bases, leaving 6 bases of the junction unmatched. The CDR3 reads CASSQDKGAEQYF. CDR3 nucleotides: TGTGCCAGCAGCCAAGATAAGGGGGCAGAGCAGTACTTC.

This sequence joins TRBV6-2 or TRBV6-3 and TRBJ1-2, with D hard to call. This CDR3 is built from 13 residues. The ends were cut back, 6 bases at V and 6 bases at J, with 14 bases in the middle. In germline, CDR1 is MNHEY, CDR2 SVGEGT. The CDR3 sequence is CASSPQRHHGYTF. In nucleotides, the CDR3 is TGTGCCAGCAGCCCCCAAAGGCATCATGGCTACACCTTC.

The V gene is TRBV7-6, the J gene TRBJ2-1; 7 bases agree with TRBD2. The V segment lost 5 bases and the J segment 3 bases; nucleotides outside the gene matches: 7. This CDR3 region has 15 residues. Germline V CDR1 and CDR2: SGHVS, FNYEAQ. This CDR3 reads CASSTGTTIYNEQFF. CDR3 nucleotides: TGTGCCAGCAGCACCGGGACTACCATCTACAATGAGCAGTTCTTC.

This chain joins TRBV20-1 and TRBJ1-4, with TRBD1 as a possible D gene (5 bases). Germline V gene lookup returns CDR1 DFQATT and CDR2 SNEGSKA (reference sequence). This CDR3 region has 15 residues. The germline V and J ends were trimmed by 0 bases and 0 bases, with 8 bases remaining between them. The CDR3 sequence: CSARDLGATNEKLFF. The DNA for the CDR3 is TGCAGTGCTAGAGACCTAGGGGCAACTAATGAAAAACTGTTTTTT.

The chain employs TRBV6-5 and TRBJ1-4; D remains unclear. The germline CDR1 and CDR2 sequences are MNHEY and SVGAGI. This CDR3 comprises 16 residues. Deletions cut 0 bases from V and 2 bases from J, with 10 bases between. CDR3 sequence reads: CASSYSLYSTNEKLFF. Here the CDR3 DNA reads TGTGCCAGCAGTTACTCGCTTTACAGTACTAATGAAAAACTGTTTTTT.

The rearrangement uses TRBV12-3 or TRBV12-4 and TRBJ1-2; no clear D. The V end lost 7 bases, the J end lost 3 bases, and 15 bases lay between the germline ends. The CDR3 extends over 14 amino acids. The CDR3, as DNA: TGTGCCAGCACCCCTTGGGCAGGAGACTATGGCTACACCTTC. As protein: CASTPWAGDYGYTF.

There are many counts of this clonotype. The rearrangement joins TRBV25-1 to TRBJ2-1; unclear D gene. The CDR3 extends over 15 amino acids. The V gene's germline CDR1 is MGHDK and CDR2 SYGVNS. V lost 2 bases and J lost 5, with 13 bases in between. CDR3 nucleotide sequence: TGTGCCAGCAGTGAAACCCAGCTGACCGACAATGAGCAGTTCTTC. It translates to CASSETQLTDNEQFF.

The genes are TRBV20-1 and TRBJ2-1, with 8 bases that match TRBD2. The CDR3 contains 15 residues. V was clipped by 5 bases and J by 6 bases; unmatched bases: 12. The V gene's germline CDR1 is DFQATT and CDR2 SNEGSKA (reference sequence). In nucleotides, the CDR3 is TGCAGTGCTCCCCTCAAAAGCGGGGGCTTCAATGAGCAGTTCTTC. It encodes CSAPLKSGGFNEQFF.

CDR3 nucleotides: TGTGCCAGCAGTTTGTACAGGGAGAAAGTTGGCACCGGGGAGCTGTTTTTT. Its protein is CASSLYREKVGTGELFF. This chain connects TRBV6-2 or TRBV6-3 to TRBJ2-2, with D tentatively TRBD1 (6 bases). This CDR3 comprises 17 residues. Germline-derived CDR1 and CDR2 are MNHEY and SVGEGT. V shed 4 bases and J shed 4 bases, with 19 bases lying between them.

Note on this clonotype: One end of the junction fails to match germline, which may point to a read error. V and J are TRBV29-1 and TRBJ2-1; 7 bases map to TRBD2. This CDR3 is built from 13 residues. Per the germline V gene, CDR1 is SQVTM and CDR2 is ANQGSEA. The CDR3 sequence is CSGDGGTYNELFF. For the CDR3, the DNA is TGCAGCGGAGACGGGGGGACCTACAATGAGCTGTTCTTC.

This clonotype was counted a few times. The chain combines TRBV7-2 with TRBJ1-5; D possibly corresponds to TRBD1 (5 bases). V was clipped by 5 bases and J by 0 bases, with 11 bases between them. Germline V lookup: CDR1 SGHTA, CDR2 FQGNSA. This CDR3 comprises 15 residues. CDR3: CASSQGPYSNQPQHF. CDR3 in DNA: TGTGCCAGCAGCCAGGGACCGTATAGCAATCAGCCCCAGCATTTT.

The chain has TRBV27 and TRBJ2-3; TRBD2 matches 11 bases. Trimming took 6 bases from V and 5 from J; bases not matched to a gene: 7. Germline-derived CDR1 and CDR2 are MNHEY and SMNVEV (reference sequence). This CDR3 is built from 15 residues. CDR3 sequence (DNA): TGTGCCAGCAGATTAGCGGGAGGGCAGGGAGATACGCAGTATTTT. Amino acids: CASRLAGGQGDTQYF.

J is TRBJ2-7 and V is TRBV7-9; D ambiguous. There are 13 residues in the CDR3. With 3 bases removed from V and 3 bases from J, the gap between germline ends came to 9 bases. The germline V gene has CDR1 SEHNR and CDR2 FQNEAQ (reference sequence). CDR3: CASSFSRNYEQYF. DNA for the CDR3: TGTGCCAGCAGCTTCAGCCGAAACTACGAGCAGTACTTC.

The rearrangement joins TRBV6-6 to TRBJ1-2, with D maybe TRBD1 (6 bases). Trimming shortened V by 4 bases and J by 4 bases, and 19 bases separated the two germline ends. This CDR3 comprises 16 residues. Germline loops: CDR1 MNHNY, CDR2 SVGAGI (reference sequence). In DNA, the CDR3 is TGTGCCAGCAGTTCCTCAAACCCGGGACAATTCTATGGCTACACCTTC. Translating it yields CASSSSNPGQFYGYTF.

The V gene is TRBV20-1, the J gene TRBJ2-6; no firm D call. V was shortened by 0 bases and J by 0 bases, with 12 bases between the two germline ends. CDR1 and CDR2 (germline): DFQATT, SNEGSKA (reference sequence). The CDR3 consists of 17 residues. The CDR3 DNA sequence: TGCAGTGCTAGAGATCCCAGCGCGGTCTCTGGGGCCAACGTCCTGACTTTC. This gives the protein CSARDPSAVSGANVLTF.

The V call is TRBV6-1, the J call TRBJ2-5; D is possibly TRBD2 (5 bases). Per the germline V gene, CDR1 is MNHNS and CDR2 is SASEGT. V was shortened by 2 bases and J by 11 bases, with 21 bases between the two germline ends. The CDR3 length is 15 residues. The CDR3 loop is CASSESAARHNEQYF. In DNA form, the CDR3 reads TGTGCCAGCAGTGAATCAGCGGCGCGGCACAATGAGCAGTACTTC.

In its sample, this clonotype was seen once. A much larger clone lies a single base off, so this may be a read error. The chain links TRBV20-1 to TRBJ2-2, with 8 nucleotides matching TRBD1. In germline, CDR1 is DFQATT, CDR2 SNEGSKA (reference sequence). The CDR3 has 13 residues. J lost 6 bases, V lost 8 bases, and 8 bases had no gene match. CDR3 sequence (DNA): TGCAGTACCAGACAGGGGAATGCCGGGGAGCTGTTTTTT. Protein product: CSTRQGNAGELFF.

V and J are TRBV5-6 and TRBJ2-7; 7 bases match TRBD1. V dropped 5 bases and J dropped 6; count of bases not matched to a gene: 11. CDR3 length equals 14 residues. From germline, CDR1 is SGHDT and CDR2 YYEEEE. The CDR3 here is CASRSPGQRIEQYF. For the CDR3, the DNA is TGTGCCAGCAGAAGTCCGGGACAGAGGATCGAGCAGTACTTC.

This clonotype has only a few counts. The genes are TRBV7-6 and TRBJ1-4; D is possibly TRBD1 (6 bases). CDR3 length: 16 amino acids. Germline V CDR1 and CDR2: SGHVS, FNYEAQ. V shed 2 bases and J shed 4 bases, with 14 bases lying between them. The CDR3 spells CASSLHQQGDNEKLFF. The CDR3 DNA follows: TGTGCCAGCAGCTTACATCAACAGGGAGATAATGAAAAACTGTTTTTT.

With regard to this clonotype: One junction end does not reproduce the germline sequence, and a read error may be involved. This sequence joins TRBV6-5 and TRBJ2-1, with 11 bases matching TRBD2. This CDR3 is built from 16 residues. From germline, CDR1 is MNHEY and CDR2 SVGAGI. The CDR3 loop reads CASSLSGTSGYNKQFF. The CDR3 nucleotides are TGTGCCAGCAGTCTCTCCGGGACTAGCGGTTACAATAAGCAGTTCTTC.

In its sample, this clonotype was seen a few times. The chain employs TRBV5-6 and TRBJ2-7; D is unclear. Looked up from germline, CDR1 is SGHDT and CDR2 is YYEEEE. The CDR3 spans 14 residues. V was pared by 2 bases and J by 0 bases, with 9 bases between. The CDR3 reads CASSLITVSYEQYF. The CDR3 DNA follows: TGTGCCAGCAGCTTAATAACAGTCTCCTACGAGCAGTACTTC.